The 10 T cell receptor beta chains reported below all come from one sample, sequenced in a study of radiation and T cells in renal cell carcinoma. The time point here: blood 2 weeks post-SBRT. Treatment noted: 15 Gy SBRT to primary tumor, nephrectomy 4 weeks later. The protocol was immunoSEQ multiplex PCR, while the TCRdb copy is restricted to in-frame clones and leaves out a portion. The table shows around 60,000 clones, with 70% to 80% occurring only once. Specimen: blood, collected from a patient whose treatment included radiotherapy and nephrectomy. These receptors were collected from a man aged 60 to 69 with renal cell carcinoma.

The chain carries TRBV2 and TRBJ1-4; D is uncertain. This CDR3 is 14 amino acids long. Germline lookup yields CDR1 SNHLY and CDR2 FYNNEI. V lost 3 bases, J lost 3 bases, and 8 bases lay in between. DNA for the CDR3: TGTGCCAGCAGTGAGAACAGACCTAATGAAAAACTGTTTTTT. Encoded protein: CASSENRPNEKLFF.

The chain uses TRBV9 and TRBJ2-2; 7 bases line up with TRBD2. After removal of 3 bases from V and 5 bases from J, the junction contained 4 bases not matched to a gene. The CDR3 has 14 amino acids. Looked up from germline, CDR1 is SGDLS and CDR2 is YYNGEE. The CDR3 region has the DNA TGTGCCAGCAGCGCCCCCGGGGGGACCGGGGAGCTGTTTTTT. Translation: CASSAPGGTGELFF.

The rearrangement joins TRBV19 to TRBJ1-1; D is unclear. The CDR3 length is 16 residues. Germline V CDR1 and CDR2: LNHDA, SQIVND (reference sequence). V gave up 7 bases and J gave up 0 bases, with 18 bases separating them. This CDR3 is CASITHISGMNTEAFF. The CDR3 bases are TGTGCCAGTATTACCCACATTAGTGGGATGAACACTGAAGCTTTCTTT.

A few counts support this clone. The rearrangement links TRBV7-2 to TRBJ2-5; a possible D gene is TRBD1 (5 bases). V lost 10 bases and J 0 bases, leaving 9 bases between the germline ends. Germline assignment: CDR1 SGHTA and CDR2 FQGNSA. The CDR3 is 12 residues long. The CDR3 protein is CATSGYQETQYF. The CDR3 nucleotides are TGTGCCACCTCAGGGTACCAAGAGACCCAGTACTTC.

The chain links TRBV6-5 to TRBJ2-7; TRBD2 matches at 7 bases. Germline V gene data show CDR1 as MNHEY and CDR2 as SVGAGI. The CDR3 has 13 amino acids. V shed 5 bases and J 7 bases; nucleotides not matched to a gene: 8. The CDR3 protein is CASSVAGEGEQYF. The CDR3 DNA reads TGTGCCAGCAGTGTCGCGGGAGAAGGGGAGCAGTACTTC.

The chain uses TRBV5-1 and TRBJ2-3; D is perhaps TRBD1 (6 bases). The CDR3 covers 15 residues. V lost 7 bases and J 0 bases, leaving 15 bases between the germline ends. Germline assignment: CDR1 SGHRS and CDR2 YFSETQ. The CDR3 DNA reads as TGCGCCAGCGTGCTGACAGGCCGTAGCACAGATACGCAGTATTTT. As protein: CASVLTGRSTDTQYF.

The genes are TRBV9 and TRBJ2-5; tentatively, D is TRBD2 (6 bases). V lost 0 bases to trimming and J lost 4 bases, with 16 bases between them. The CDR3 has 16 residues. Germline CDR1 and CDR2: SGDLS and YYNGEE. CDR3 region: CASSVGRTDGGETQYF. CDR3 sequence (DNA): TGTGCCAGCAGCGTAGGAAGGACCGACGGGGGAGAGACCCAGTACTTC. Together with reference TRBV9 and TRBJ2-5, the CDR3 gives the full variable domain: DSGVTQTPKHLITATGQRVTLRCSPRSGDLSVYWYQQSLDQGLQFLIQYYNGEERAKGNILERFSAQQFPDLHSELNLSSLELGDSALYFCASSVGRTDGGETQYFGPGTRLLVL.

The chain has TRBV5-1 and TRBJ2-1; the match to TRBD1 covers 10 bases. Germline CDR1 is SGHRS and CDR2 is YFSETQ. The V gene end was trimmed by 1 base and the J gene end by 0 bases; junction bases not matched to a gene: 10. CDR3 length: 19 amino acids. CDR3 DNA sequence: TGCGCCAGCAGCTTGACCCCGGGACAGGGGTCTAGCTCCTACAATGAGCAGTTCTTC. Its translation is CASSLTPGQGSSSYNEQFF.

This chain uses TRBV5-5 with TRBJ1-1; D remains ambiguous. Between the trimmed V and J ends, which lost 0 bases and 2 bases, there was a span of 8 bases. The CDR3 extends over 14 amino acids. Germline V lookup: CDR1 SGHKS, CDR2 YYEKEE (reference sequence). The CDR3 sequence is CASSLDPANTEAFF. Written as DNA, the CDR3 is TGTGCCAGCAGCTTGGACCCAGCCAACACTGAAGCTTTCTTT.

For this clone: At one end the junction does not follow the germline gene, possibly because of a read error. The rearrangement uses TRBV10-3 and TRBJ2-5; D is undetermined. This CDR3 region has 13 residues. The germline V gene has CDR1 ENHRY and CDR2 SYGVKD. The DNA for the CDR3 is TGTGCCATCACTGAGGAGCCGCAAGAGACCCAGTACTTC. Its protein product is CAITEEPQETQYF.